One sample yielded the 20 T cell receptor beta chains listed below, sequenced in a study of T and B cells in COVID-19 patients. Multiplex PCR with BIOMED2 TRB-A/B primer pools amplified TRB rearrangements. Using its own MiXCR run on the multiplex PCR reads, TCRdb lists one record per CDR3 protein. The table shows thousands of distinct CDR3 sequences, with over 20% occurring only once. From blood, 250-500 ng of genomic DNA served as TRB template. The source material was blood. The source is a human donor with active COVID-19.

This chain links TRBV7-2 with TRBJ2-7; a weak D match, TRBD1 (6 bases). The CDR3 has 12 amino acids. The germline V gene encodes CDR1 SGHTA and CDR2 FQGNSA. V was trimmed by 8 bases and J by 6 bases, leaving 14 bases between them. CDR3 region: CASSHLRGEQYF. In nucleotides, the CDR3 is TGTGCCAGCTCGCACCTCAGGGGCGAGCAGTACTTC.

This rearrangement joins TRBV6-1 to TRBJ1-6, with TRBD1 matching 8 bases. The CDR3 totals 14 residues. With 4 bases clipped from V and 10 bases from J, the junction kept 6 bases outside the gene matches. Germline V gives CDR1 MNHNS, CDR2 SASEGT. CDR3 sequence: CASSGTGSESPLHF. CDR3 bases: TGTGCCAGCAGTGGGACAGGGAGCGAGTCACCCCTCCACTTT.

This CDR3 is CASSQNGLADNEQFF. The CDR3 nucleotides are TGTGCCAGCTCTCAAAACGGACTAGCGGACAATGAGCAGTTCTTC. The rearrangement uses TRBV7-2 and TRBJ2-1, with 10 nucleotides matching TRBD2. With V trimmed by 8 bases and J by 5 bases, 9 bases remained unmatched. The CDR3 covers 15 residues. CDR1 and CDR2 (germline): SGHTA, FQGNSA.

This clonotype is classed as medium-sized. This chain joins TRBV27 and TRBJ2-5; D is possibly TRBD1 or TRBD2 (5 bases each). V was pared by 5 bases and J by 4 bases, with 23 bases between. The CDR3 is made up of 17 amino acids. Germline-derived CDR1 and CDR2 are MNHEY and SMNVEV (reference sequence). The chain's CDR3 is CASSLQWGFHALETQYF. The CDR3 coding sequence is TGTGCCAGCAGTCTCCAGTGGGGGTTTCATGCTCTAGAGACCCAGTACTTC.

By its share, this clonotype is medium-sized. The V gene is TRBV5-6, the J gene TRBJ2-3; D is possibly TRBD2 (5 bases). There are 17 residues in the CDR3. The V end lost 5 bases, the J end lost 1 base, and 20 bases lay between the germline ends. Germline CDR1 and CDR2: SGHDT and YYEEEE. The CDR3 DNA reads TGTGCCAGCAGGGTGGCTGTTTGGGGAGCGGGCACAGATACGCAGTATTTT. It translates to CASRVAVWGAGTDTQYF.

The rearrangement links TRBV7-9 to TRBJ1-4; D is ambiguous. The CDR3 consists of 16 residues. Germline CDR1 and CDR2: SEHNR and FQNEAQ (reference sequence). Trimming cost V 5 bases and J 0 bases, with 13 bases left between them. CDR3 sequence reads: CASSPGPYATNEKLFF. The CDR3 nucleotides read TGTGCCAGCAGCCCCGGCCCCTATGCAACTAATGAAAAACTGTTTTTT.

In this sample, this clonotype is medium-sized (0.01 to 0.1%). The V call is TRBV6-4, the J call TRBJ2-5; no clear D. The CDR3 spans 14 residues. V lost 4 bases and J 5 bases, leaving 14 bases between the germline ends. Looked up from germline, CDR1 is MRHNA and CDR2 is SNTAGT. Here the CDR3 reads CASSADPRSETQYF. As DNA, the CDR3 is TGTGCCAGCAGTGCCGATCCTAGGTCGGAGACCCAGTACTTC.

This clonotype was seen a few times. This sequence joins TRBV5-4 and TRBJ2-7, with TRBD2 matching over 11 bases. The CDR3 consists of 19 residues. The V and J ends lost 0 bases and 2 bases, in that order; junction bases with no gene match: 13. Germline CDR1 is SGHNT and CDR2 is YYREEE (reference sequence). The CDR3 protein is CASSLASGRSRHRAYEQYF. In DNA, the CDR3 is TGTGCCAGCAGCTTGGCTAGCGGGAGGTCCCGACATCGAGCCTACGAGCAGTACTTC.

In its sample, this clonotype was seen once. V gene TRBV20-1 combines with J gene TRBJ1-1; D perhaps matches TRBD1 (6 bases). Germline V gives CDR1 DFQATT, CDR2 SNEGSKA (reference sequence). Trimming took off 7 bases at V and 7 bases at J, with 13 bases between the two ends. The CDR3 has 11 residues. The CDR3 DNA is TGCAGTGTCAGAGGGGGGGTTGAAGCTTTCTTT. Residues: CSVRGGVEAFF.

In regard to this clonotype: A much larger clone differs by one base, so this may be a read error. V and J are TRBV27 and TRBJ2-2; possible D gene TRBD2, 6 bases. The CDR3 runs to 16 residues. Trimming removed 6 bases from V and 1 base from J, with 15 bases in between. Germline CDR1 MNHEY, CDR2 SMNVEV (reference sequence). CDR3 sequence: CASSRRSGENTGELFF. CDR3 bases: TGTGCCAGCAGCCGGCGCTCGGGAGAGAACACCGGGGAGCTGTTTTTT.

This sequence joins TRBV5-1 and TRBJ2-1; TRBD2 matches at 7 bases. This CDR3 is 15 amino acids long. The trim removed 0 bases at V and 7 bases at J, leaving 7 bases unmatched. CDR1 and CDR2 from the germline V gene are SGHRS and YFSETQ. The CDR3 coding sequence is TGCGCCAGCAGCTTGGAAGCTAGCGGAAGGAATGAGCAGTTCTTC. It codes for CASSLEASGRNEQFF.

The CDR3 region is CASRGQGARIDTEAFF. The CDR3 DNA reads as TGTGCCAGTAGAGGACAGGGGGCGCGTATAGACACTGAAGCTTTCTTT. V and J are TRBV19 and TRBJ1-1, with 11 bases lining up with TRBD1. Germline CDR1 LNHDA, CDR2 SQIVND (reference sequence). The J segment lost 3 bases and the V segment lost 6 bases, leaving 9 bases of the junction unmatched. This CDR3 comprises 16 residues.

The table lists this clonotype with a few counts. This chain links TRBV27 with TRBJ2-7; 9 nucleotides line up with TRBD2. There are 17 residues in the CDR3. Germline lookup yields CDR1 MNHEY and CDR2 SMNVEV (reference sequence). The V segment lost 3 bases and the J segment 2 bases; nucleotides outside the gene matches: 11. The CDR3 spells CASSFGTGTSSTYEQYF. The CDR3 DNA sequence: TGTGCCAGCAGTTTCGGCACCGGGACTAGCAGCACCTACGAGCAGTACTTC.

This clonotype is medium-sized within its sample. The rearrangement uses TRBV29-1 and TRBJ2-1; TRBD2 might be the D (6 bases). The germline gives CDR1 SQVTM, CDR2 ANQGSEA. The length of the CDR3 is 15 residues. V was pared by 1 base and J by 7 bases, with 17 bases between. The CDR3 DNA reads as TGCAGCGTTGAAGGCTTGCCGGGACTGCGGAATGAGCAGTTCTTC. This encodes CSVEGLPGLRNEQFF.

This rearrangement joins TRBV6-2 or TRBV6-3 to TRBJ2-7, with TRBD2 matching over 7 bases. This CDR3 has 16 amino acids. J lost 5 bases, V lost 6 bases, and 16 bases had no gene match. Germline V gives CDR1 MNHEY, CDR2 SVGEGT. The CDR3 spells CASRNNLAGVIHEQYF. CDR3 DNA sequence: TGTGCCAGCAGAAACAATCTGGCGGGAGTGATCCACGAGCAGTACTTC.

This clonotype is labeled as large (0.1 to 1%). The chain carries TRBV6-6 and TRBJ2-5, with 12 positions matching TRBD2. Germline V gene lookup returns CDR1 MNHNY and CDR2 SVGAGI (reference sequence). The junction had 7 bases not matched to a gene; V was cut back by 6 bases and J by 5 bases. The CDR3 sequence is 15 residues long. Here the CDR3 reads CASSGLAGLLETQYF. For the CDR3, the DNA is TGTGCCAGCAGCGGACTAGCGGGGCTCCTGGAGACCCAGTACTTC.

Concerning this clonotype: The germline gene is not matched at one end of the junction; a read error may be the cause. This chain joins TRBV27 and TRBJ2-4, with D maybe TRBD2 (5 bases). This CDR3 spans 16 amino acids. Germline V gives CDR1 MNHEY, CDR2 SMNVEV (reference sequence). CDR3 nucleotide sequence: TGTGCCAGCAAACTCTTGACCGGGCGGGCCCAAAACACTCAGTACTTC. It encodes CASKLLTGRAQNTQYF.

The table lists this clonotype with many counts. The genes are TRBV6-2 or TRBV6-3 and TRBJ2-7; TRBD1 might be the D (5 bases). V was trimmed by 6 bases and J by 6 bases, leaving 18 bases between them. Looked up from germline, CDR1 is MNHEY and CDR2 is SVGEGT. The CDR3 has 14 amino acids. CDR3 in DNA: TGTGCCAGCAGACCAGGGATCGCCGTAAGCGAGCAGTACTTC. Translating it yields CASRPGIAVSEQYF.

This chain links TRBV6-1 with TRBJ2-5; D may correspond to TRBD1 or TRBD2 (5 bases each). Trimming cost V 6 bases and J 5 bases, with 13 bases left between them. The CDR3 is made up of 13 amino acids. The germline V gene has CDR1 MNHNS and CDR2 SASEGT. The CDR3 sequence is CASSLIEGETQYF. The DNA of the CDR3 is TGTGCCAGCAGCCTTATTGAGGGGGAGACCCAGTACTTC.

The V call is TRBV5-1, the J call TRBJ2-7; TRBD1 matches 10 bases. Per the germline V gene, CDR1 is SGHRS and CDR2 is YFSETQ. V lost 4 bases, J lost 5 bases, and 3 bases stayed unmatched. The CDR3 loop spans 13 amino acids. CDR3 amino acids: CASSRDRGNEQYF. As DNA, the CDR3 is TGCGCCAGCAGCCGGGACAGGGGTAACGAGCAGTACTTC.